The 8 T cell receptor beta chains reported below all come from one sample, sequenced in a study of T cell repertoires in cytomegalovirus infection. TCRdb recomputed calls from the reads with MiXCR, one row per CDR3 protein. This table holds roughly 150,000 distinct CDR3 sequences, around 30% found once. No antigens are known for them. Sequencing was performed on CD8+ T cells from cultured PBMCs, taken from culture after CMV antigen stimulation. All receptors derive from a human donor in good health (CMV status not recorded). Some clones in this sample may be carry-over from other donors' samples.

The V and J genes are TRBV6-5 and TRBJ2-2; D assignment may be TRBD1 or TRBD2 (5 bases each). The CDR3 is 16 residues long. The germline V gene encodes CDR1 MNHEY and CDR2 SVGAGI. Trimming removed 5 bases at V and 2 bases at J, with 15 bases between. CDR3 coding DNA: TGTGCCAGCAGTGGTTTGAGGGGCGATAACACCGGGGAGCTGTTTTTT. Translation gives CASSGLRGDNTGELFF.

The table lists this clonotype with a few counts. CDR3 loop: CASSFRGTDTQYF. CDR3 nucleotide sequence: TGTGCCAGCAGTTTTCGTGGCACAGATACGCAGTATTTT. The chain joins TRBV5-4 to TRBJ2-3; D is undetermined. V was cut by 5 bases and J by 1 base, with 8 bases left in between. Germline V lookup: CDR1 SGHNT, CDR2 YYREEE (reference sequence). The CDR3 runs 13 residues.

The sample holds a few counts of this clonotype. The rearrangement joins TRBV19 to TRBJ2-1; D gene ambiguous. This CDR3 contains 14 residues. With 3 bases removed from V and 4 bases from J, the gap between germline ends came to 10 bases. Per the germline V gene, CDR1 is LNHDA and CDR2 is SQIVND (reference sequence). The CDR3 reads CASSMGGPYNEQFF. The CDR3 coding sequence is TGTGCCAGTAGTATGGGTGGGCCTTACAATGAGCAGTTCTTC.

The chain is built from TRBV3-1 and TRBJ1-2; 11 positions match TRBD1. Germline CDR1 and CDR2: LGHDT and YNNKEL (reference sequence). The CDR3 runs 13 residues. Germline trimming cut 4 bases from V and 8 bases from J; bases unmatched to any gene: 3. CDR3 DNA: TGTGCCAGCAGCCCAAGGACAGGGGGCGGCTACACCTTC. Its protein product is CASSPRTGGGYTF.

The CDR3 DNA is TGTGCCAGCAGCCCCCGGACTAGCGGGGGGGCAAATACGCAGTATTTT. Amino acid sequence: CASSPRTSGGANTQYF. The J gene is TRBJ2-3, the V gene TRBV11-2; 15 bases are shared with TRBD2. The CDR3 runs 16 residues. V shed 5 bases and J 7 bases; nucleotides not matched to a gene: 7. CDR1 and CDR2 from the germline V gene are SGHAT and FQNNGV.

V and J are TRBV4-2 and TRBJ1-2, with 10 bases fitting TRBD1. Germline V gives CDR1 LGHNA, CDR2 YNFKEQ. J gave up 8 bases and V 4 bases, and 7 bases lay outside the gene matches. There are 14 residues in the CDR3. The CDR3 protein is CASSPPGQGSGYTF. DNA for the CDR3: TGTGCCAGCAGCCCACCGGGACAGGGGTCCGGCTACACCTTC.

The chain combines TRBV19 with TRBJ2-5; D unresolved. Germline V gene data show CDR1 as LNHDA and CDR2 as SQIVND (reference sequence). This CDR3 has 14 residues. V lost 2 bases to trimming and J lost 1 base, with 8 bases between them. The DNA for the CDR3 is TGTGCCAGTAGTATAAGGCCACCCCAAGAGACCCAGTACTTC. This sequence encodes CASSIRPPQETQYF. The full variable domain, rest sourced from reference TRBV19 and TRBJ2-5, is DGGITQSPKYLFRKEGQNVTLSCEQNLNHDAMYWYRQDPGQGLRLIYYSQIVNDFQKGDIAEGYSVSREKKESFPLTVTSAQKNPTAFYLCASSIRPPQETQYFGPGTRLLVL.

This clonotype was detected only a few times. The chain links TRBV2 to TRBJ2-1, with 10 nucleotides matching TRBD1. V lost 6 bases to trimming and J lost 4 bases; unmatched junction nucleotides: 6. This CDR3 is built from 15 residues. CDR1 and CDR2 (germline): SNHLY, FYNNEI. The CDR3 region is CASRAGQGIYNEQFF. The CDR3 coding sequence is TGTGCCAGCAGGGCGGGACAGGGGATTTACAATGAGCAGTTCTTC.